Below are 25 T cell receptor beta chains sequenced from a single sample in a study of OX40 agonist ivuxolimab in advanced cancers. Sequencing used immunoSEQ multiplex PCR; TCRdb keeps in-frame clones, though not all of them. This table holds about 53,000 clones, 79% found once. The specimen was CD4+ or CD8+ T cells sorted from blood, collected in a trial of the OX40 agonist ivuxolimab. The source of these receptors is an adult with an advanced solid tumor such as melanoma, head and neck, liver or kidney cancer.

The CDR3, as DNA: TGTGCCAGCAGAGAGAGGCCTAGCGGGGTCGGGGAGCTGTTTTTT. The encoded protein is CASRERPSGVGELFF. The genes are TRBV9 and TRBJ2-2; TRBD2 matches 9 bases. Germline assignment: CDR1 SGDLS and CDR2 YYNGEE. This CDR3 has 15 residues. Germline trimming cut 5 bases from V and 7 bases from J; bases unmatched to any gene: 9.

A single count supports this clone. The chain is built from TRBV30 and TRBJ1-6, with D possibly being TRBD1 (5 bases). Trimming removed 3 bases from V and 1 base from J, with 7 bases in between. The germline gives CDR1 GTSNPN, CDR2 SVGIG (reference sequence). This CDR3 region has 14 residues. The CDR3 spells CAWSGGSYNSPLHF. The CDR3, as DNA: TGTGCCTGGAGCGGGGGATCCTATAATTCACCCCTCCACTTT. The whole variable domain, filled in from reference TRBV30 and TRBJ1-6, reads SQTIHQWPATLVQPVGSPLSLECTVEGTSNPNLYWYRQAAGRGLQLLFYSVGIGQISSEVPQNLSASRPQDRQFILSSKKLLLSDSGFYLCAWSGGSYNSPLHFGNGTRLTVT.

This rearrangement joins TRBV28 to TRBJ2-1; 10 bases agree with TRBD2. After removal of 8 bases from V and 9 bases from J, the junction contained 10 bases not matched to a gene. Germline CDR1 is MDHEN and CDR2 is SYDVKM. The CDR3 is made up of 14 amino acids. The CDR3 bases are TGTGCCAGCCTTAGCGGGAGGTCCTTTGGTGAGCAGTTCTTC. The encoded protein is CASLSGRSFGEQFF.

The rearrangement joins TRBV27 to TRBJ2-1; TRBD2 aligns across 12 bases. Trimming took 4 bases from V and 0 from J; bases not matched to a gene: 7. The length of the CDR3 is 18 residues. Germline assignment: CDR1 MNHEY and CDR2 SMNVEV (reference sequence). The CDR3 reads CASSSWLAGGASYNEQFF. The CDR3 bases are TGTGCCAGCAGTTCCTGGCTAGCGGGAGGGGCCTCCTACAATGAGCAGTTCTTC.

The V and J genes are TRBV7-3 and TRBJ2-1; 11 bases line up with TRBD2. CDR3 length equals 20 residues. V was clipped by 8 bases and J by 0 bases; unmatched bases: 18. Germline V CDR1 and CDR2: SGHTA, FQGTGA. CDR3 residues: CASSPRRTGLAENSYNEQFF. CDR3 in DNA: TGTGCCAGCTCGCCGCGCCGGACGGGACTAGCGGAAAACTCCTACAATGAGCAGTTCTTC.

The V call is TRBV4-2, the J call TRBJ2-3; 8 nucleotides agree with TRBD2. CDR3 size: 16 residues. Unmatched junction bases numbered 6, after V lost 4 bases and J lost 0 bases. Per the germline V gene, CDR1 is LGHNA and CDR2 is YNFKEQ. CDR3 loop: CASSPSLAESTDTQYF. The CDR3 DNA reads as TGTGCCAGCAGCCCCTCACTAGCGGAGAGCACAGATACGCAGTATTTT.

The chain employs TRBV29-1 and TRBJ1-1; D not certain. V was shortened by 8 bases and J by 0 bases, with 13 bases between the two germline ends. Germline V gene data show CDR1 as SQVTM and CDR2 as ANQGSEA. There are 13 residues in the CDR3. Here the CDR3 DNA reads TGCAGCAAGAGAGGGCGGATGAACACTGAAGCTTTCTTT. It encodes CSKRGRMNTEAFF.

The chain has TRBV19 and TRBJ2-5; 9 bases match TRBD1. V lost 8 bases, J lost 2 bases, and 0 bases stayed unmatched. This CDR3 has 12 residues. Germline lookup yields CDR1 LNHDA and CDR2 SQIVND (reference sequence). The CDR3 region has the DNA TGTGCCAGTGGACAGGGGCAAGAGACCCAGTACTTC. Translated: CASGQGQETQYF.

The V call is TRBV5-1, the J call TRBJ1-1, with a weak D call TRBD1 (5 bases). Germline V gene data show CDR1 as SGHRS and CDR2 as YFSETQ. The CDR3 runs 14 residues. V was pared by 8 bases and J by 8 bases, with 22 bases between. In nucleotides, the CDR3 is TGCGCCAGTAGGGGTGGGTCTGGGGAACTGGAAGCTTTCTTT. Protein product: CASRGGSGELEAFF.

The V gene is TRBV14, the J gene TRBJ2-1, with D uncertain. Germline lookup yields CDR1 SGHDN and CDR2 FVKESK. The length of the CDR3 is 12 residues. V was pared by 5 bases and J by 10 bases, with 12 bases between. The CDR3 DNA reads as TGTGCCAGCAGCTACAGCCTTTTGGAGCAGTTCTTC. This sequence encodes CASSYSLLEQFF.

This chain uses TRBV9 with TRBJ1-3; D remains unclear. V gave up 1 base and J gave up 4 bases, with 9 bases separating them. Germline V gives CDR1 SGDLS, CDR2 YYNGEE. The CDR3 is made up of 14 amino acids. CDR3 bases: TGTGCCAGCAGCGTAATGGGTACAGGAAACACCATATATTTT. This sequence encodes CASSVMGTGNTIYF.

This chain joins TRBV14 and TRBJ2-3; D might be TRBD1 (6 bases). The CDR3 runs to 18 residues. V lost 2 bases and J 0 bases, leaving 18 bases between the germline ends. CDR1 and CDR2 (germline): SGHDN, FVKESK. CDR3 protein: CASSQNTGPLLSTDTQYF. CDR3 DNA sequence: TGTGCCAGCAGCCAAAATACAGGGCCCTTATTAAGCACAGATACGCAGTATTTT.

This chain uses TRBV29-1 with TRBJ2-7, with D unclear. There are 13 residues in the CDR3. CDR1 and CDR2 from the germline V gene are SQVTM and ANQGSEA. V gave up 0 bases and J gave up 8 bases, with 14 bases separating them. The CDR3 DNA is TGCAGCGTTGAAGATCGTCAGGCGCAGAAGCAGTACTTC. Translation: CSVEDRQAQKQYF.

This clone was observed a few times. The rearrangement links TRBV28 to TRBJ1-2, with 9 bases matching TRBD1. Germline V gene lookup returns CDR1 MDHEN and CDR2 SYDVKM. This CDR3 spans 15 amino acids. J was trimmed by 5 bases and V by 6 bases; bases with no gene match: 10. CDR3 loop: CASSSRDRVGYGYTF. The CDR3 bases are TGTGCCAGCAGCAGCCGGGACAGGGTGGGGTATGGCTACACCTTC.

On this clone itself: This sample also contains other DNA sequences that code for the same CDR3. The J gene is TRBJ2-1, the V gene TRBV7-2; D unresolved. Trimming removed 1 base at V and 1 base at J, with 8 bases between. Germline V CDR1 and CDR2: SGHTA, FQGNSA. The CDR3 covers 15 residues. The CDR3 protein is CASSLGVGSYNEQFF. CDR3 coding DNA: TGTGCCAGCAGCTTAGGGGTTGGGTCCTACAATGAGCAGTTCTTC.

The V call is TRBV7-2, the J call TRBJ1-4; the D is unclear. Trimming removed 5 bases from V and 2 bases from J, with 12 bases in between. The CDR3 is made up of 15 amino acids. CDR1 is SGHTA, CDR2 FQGNSA, per germline. As DNA, the CDR3 is TGTGCCAGCAGCCTCTCCATCGGCACTAATGAAAAACTGTTTTTT. Residues: CASSLSIGTNEKLFF.

V and J are TRBV11-3 and TRBJ2-1; 9 bases line up with TRBD1. The J segment lost 7 bases and the V segment lost 4 bases, leaving 5 bases of the junction unmatched. The CDR3 totals 14 residues. The germline V gene encodes CDR1 SGHNT and CDR2 YENEEA. CDR3 residues: CASSSGQGRNEQFF. The CDR3 DNA sequence: TGTGCCAGCAGCTCGGGACAGGGAAGGAATGAGCAGTTCTTC.

The CDR3 is CASSPGGAGTNTEAFF. In nucleotides, the CDR3 is TGTGCCAGCTCACCAGGGGGCGCTGGGACAAACACTGAAGCTTTCTTT. The chain is built from TRBV18 and TRBJ1-1, with D tentatively TRBD1 (6 bases). The V end was cut by 2 bases, the J end by 2 bases, with 15 bases between. This CDR3 is 16 amino acids long. Germline V gene data show CDR1 as KGHSH and CDR2 as LQKENI. Full variable domain (outside the CDR3, taken from reference TRBV18 and TRBJ1-1): NAGVMQNPRHLVRRRGQEARLRCSPMKGHSHVYWYRQLPEEGLKFMVYLQKENIIDESGMPKERFSAEFPKEGPSILRIQQVVRGDSAAYFCASSPGGAGTNTEAFFGQGTRLTVV.

This clone was recorded once. The rearrangement uses TRBV6-1 and TRBJ1-2, with D unclear. The CDR3 is 14 residues long. From germline, CDR1 is MNHNS and CDR2 SASEGT. V dropped 1 base and J dropped 2 bases, with 8 bases sitting between them. The CDR3 DNA sequence: TGTGCCAGCAGTGAAGTCGGCGGCAACTATGGCTACACCTTC. It encodes CASSEVGGNYGYTF.

The chain is built from TRBV28 and TRBJ1-3; D not resolved. From germline, CDR1 is MDHEN and CDR2 SYDVKM. Between the trimmed V and J ends, which lost 3 bases and 4 bases, there was a span of 13 bases. The CDR3 loop spans 15 amino acids. The CDR3 spells CASSFRALIGNTIYF. CDR3 bases: TGTGCCAGCAGTTTTAGGGCCCTAATAGGAAACACCATATATTTT.

This clone was counted only a few times. The V and J genes are TRBV6-1 and TRBJ2-7, with D maybe TRBD1 (6 bases). This CDR3 spans 16 amino acids. Germline lookup yields CDR1 MNHNS and CDR2 SASEGT. The V end lost 1 base, the J end lost 0 bases, and 13 bases lay between the germline ends. The CDR3 spells CASSEEAGASSYEQYF. CDR3 DNA: TGTGCCAGCAGTGAAGAGGCAGGGGCTAGCTCCTACGAGCAGTACTTC.

V and J are TRBV28 and TRBJ1-1; unclear D gene. Trimming cost V 3 bases and J 4 bases, with 6 bases left between them. The germline CDR1 and CDR2 sequences are MDHEN and SYDVKM. The CDR3 length is 12 residues. CDR3 nucleotides: TGTGCCAGCAGTTTCGCGGCCACTGAAGCTTTCTTT. This gives the protein CASSFAATEAFF.

The rearrangement links TRBV21-1 to TRBJ1-5; TRBD1 reflects the table's D call only, with no check against the DNA. TRBV21-1 is tagged as a pseudogene. The CDR3 is 17 residues long. CDR3 loop: CASSRGLFWDRAQPQHF. The CDR3 coding sequence is TGTGCCAGCAGCAGGGGCCTCTTTTGGGACAGGGCACAGCCCCAGCATTTT.

The chain links TRBV6-1 to TRBJ1-2, with 11 bases identical to TRBD1. The CDR3 has 14 residues. Trimming took 5 bases from V and 8 from J; bases not matched to a gene: 7. The germline CDR1 and CDR2 sequences are MNHNS and SASEGT. For the CDR3, the DNA is TGTGCCAGCAGTCTGGACAGGGGGCGCATCGGCTACACCTTC. Amino acids: CASSLDRGRIGYTF.

This clone was seen more than once but under ten times. The rearrangement joins TRBV9 to TRBJ2-7; TRBD1 or TRBD2 may be the D gene (5 bases each). Germline CDR1 reads SGDLS; CDR2 reads YYNGEE. The CDR3 consists of 14 residues. Deletions cut 0 bases from V and 0 bases from J, with 7 bases between. The CDR3 nucleotides are TGTGCCAGCAGCGTAGACGGGGCCTCCTACGAGCAGTACTTC. This translates into CASSVDGASYEQYF.